This is a list of T cell receptor beta chains from one sample in a study of beta chain features in type 1 diabetes. Profiled with immunoSEQ multiplex PCR; TCRdb holds only in-frame clones, not every one. The sample includes more than 350,000 clones, 11% of them seen just once. Source material: naive CD4+ T cells from blood. Receptors originate from a young woman in good health. The CDR3 runs from the conserved cysteine through the conserved F or W. A D gene is named only where the DNA matches it firmly. Clone sizes are given selectively: once, few, many, or a class where the clone is expanded.

cdr3_nt cdr3_aa v_call d_call j_call clone_size
TGCGCCAGCAGCCAATTCCCAGCGAACACTGAAGCTTTCTTT CASSQFPANTEAFF TRBV4-1 - TRBJ1-1 few
TGTGCCAGCAGACCGACAGAAAACTATGGCTACACCTTC CASRPTENYGYTF TRBV28 - TRBJ1-2 -
TGTGCCAGCACACAGGGTGTTGGAGAGACCCAGTACTTC CASTQGVGETQYF TRBV18 - TRBJ2-5 few
TGTGCCAGCAGCACCAACGGGGGTAAAGCTTTCTTT CASSTNGGKAFF TRBV7-2 - TRBJ1-1 -
TGTGCCAGCAGTCCCCTGGACGGTGCCTCTGGGGCCAACGTCCTGACTTTC CASSPLDGASGANVLTF TRBV7-2 - TRBJ2-6 -
TGTGCCTGGAGTTCTGCCCAGGCATGGCCCCAGCATTTT CAWSSAQAWPQHF TRBV30 - TRBJ1-5 few
TGTGCCAGCAGCGTAAGAGCTTCTGGGGCCAACGTCCTGACTTTC CASSVRASGANVLTF TRBV9 - TRBJ2-6 few
TGTGCCAGCAGCTTCGGGGGGGAGCAGTTCTTC CASSFGGEQFF TRBV6-6 TRBD2 TRBJ2-1 -
TGTGCCAGCAGCCCACGGACAGGGGGCAGTTACGAGCAGTACTTC CASSPRTGGSYEQYF TRBV7-9 TRBD1 TRBJ2-7 -
TGCGCCAGCAGCTTGCTCAGCTCTGGGGCCAACGTCCTGACTTTC CASSLLSSGANVLTF TRBV5-1 - TRBJ2-6 few
TGTGCCAGCAGCTTTGGTTGGGGGACAACCCAAGAGACCCAGTACTTC CASSFGWGTTQETQYF TRBV7-6 - TRBJ2-5 few
TGTGCCAGCAGCTTAAGGGCCGGGGCGGCAGATACGCAGTATTTT CASSLRAGAADTQYF TRBV7-2 - TRBJ2-3 few
TGTGCCAGCAATCAGGGAGGGGATACGCAGTATTTT CASNQGGDTQYF TRBV25-1 TRBD2 TRBJ2-3 -
TGTGCCAGTAGTTCGACAGGGGTCGGTAACTATGGCTACACCTTC CASSSTGVGNYGYTF TRBV19 TRBD1 TRBJ1-2 -
TGCAGCGTTCAAGGGGACACTGAAGCTTTCTTT CSVQGDTEAFF TRBV29-1 - TRBJ1-1 few
TGTGCCAGCAGCGTACTCGGGAGGGGAAACACTGAAGCTTTCTTT CASSVLGRGNTEAFF TRBV9 - TRBJ1-1 few
TGTGCCATCAGTGGAGAGGGTCTGGGAAATCAGCCCCAGCATTTT CAISGEGLGNQPQHF TRBV10-3 - TRBJ1-5 few
TGTGCCAGCAGCGCCGGAGCTAGCGGGAGGAAGCAGTTCTTC CASSAGASGRKQFF TRBV7-2 TRBD2 TRBJ2-1 few
TGTGCCAGCAGCCCTGGTACCGGGGCCAACGTCCTGACTTTC CASSPGTGANVLTF TRBV7-3 - TRBJ2-6 -
TGTGCCAGCAGCGCAGGGAGACTAGCGATAACCGGGGAGCTGTTTTTT CASSAGRLAITGELFF TRBV9 TRBD2 TRBJ2-2 few
TGTGCCAGCAGCCCTAAACTTGGCGCCTACAATGAGCAGTTCTTC CASSPKLGAYNEQFF TRBV7-8 - TRBJ2-1 few
TGTGCCAGCAGCTCCCCCGGCGGGGGACCAGATACGCAGTATTTT CASSSPGGGPDTQYF TRBV7-2 TRBD2 TRBJ2-3 -
TGTGCTAGTGGCCCTAGCGGAAGCACAGATACGCAGTATTTT CASGPSGSTDTQYF TRBV12-5 TRBD2 TRBJ2-3 -
TGTGCCGGAAGAAATAAGCGGGGCCAAGAGACCCAGTACTTC CAGRNKRGQETQYF TRBV2 TRBD2 TRBJ2-5 -
TGTGCCAGTAGTATGGGGACTAGCTTCGACAATGAGCAGTTCTTC CASSMGTSFDNEQFF TRBV19 TRBD2 TRBJ2-1 -
TGCAGCGTTCAGAGTGGACGGCGGACCACAGATACGCAGTATTTT CSVQSGRRTTDTQYF TRBV29-1 - TRBJ2-3 -
TGTGCCAGCGAATTCAGGGGGCTTAATTCACCCCTCCACTTT CASEFRGLNSPLHF TRBV2 TRBD1 TRBJ1-6 -
TGCGCCAGCAGCGTCGTAGCGGGGATTAGCACAGATACGCAGTATTTT CASSVVAGISTDTQYF TRBV5-1 TRBD2 TRBJ2-3 few
TGTGCCACCAGCAGAATGGGCTCGGAAACTAGCACAGATACGCAGTATTTT CATSRMGSETSTDTQYF TRBV15 - TRBJ2-3 few
TGTGCCAGCAGCTTAGCGGGCAGACCTACAAACATTCAGTACTTC CASSLAGRPTNIQYF TRBV7-2 - TRBJ2-4 -
TGCGCCAGCAGCCCTCTAGCGGGTGCACCTTCCTACGAGCAGTACTTC CASSPLAGAPSYEQYF TRBV4-3 TRBD2 TRBJ2-7 -
TGTGCCAGCAGCCAAGTAGCGTCCGGGGGATCTCGAGAGACCCAGTACTTC CASSQVASGGSRETQYF TRBV7-6 - TRBJ2-5 -
TGTGCCAGCAGTGTCCGACAGCAAGAGACCCAGTACTTC CASSVRQQETQYF TRBV6-6 - TRBJ2-5 few
TGTGCCAGCAGCTTAGCGTCCGTTACACGGAATGAGCAGTTCTTC CASSLASVTRNEQFF TRBV7-9 - TRBJ2-1 few
TGCAGTGCTACACGGGACAATGAGCAGTTCTTC CSATRDNEQFF TRBV20-1 - TRBJ2-1 -
TGTGCCAGCAGACCGCCGGGACTAGCGGGAGGTGAGCAGTACTTC CASRPPGLAGGEQYF TRBV28 TRBD2 TRBJ2-7 -
TGTGCCAGCAGCTTAAATAACAATCAGCCCCAGCATTTT CASSLNNNQPQHF TRBV7-9 - TRBJ1-5 -
TGTGCCAGCAGCCAGGGGGGAAGCACAGATACGCAGTATTTT CASSQGGSTDTQYF TRBV4-2 - TRBJ2-3 -
TGTGCCAGCAGTTTGCGGCAGGAGACCCAGTACTTC CASSLRQETQYF TRBV28 - TRBJ2-5 few
TGTGCCTGGAGGTCGACGGGGAATCAGCCCCAGCATTTT CAWRSTGNQPQHF TRBV30 - TRBJ1-5 -
TGTGCCAGCAGCTCAGAGGGGCAGAGAGCTAGCACAGATACGCAGTATTTT CASSSEGQRASTDTQYF TRBV5-4 - TRBJ2-3 few
TGCAGCGTTGAAGATAGGCTAGCGGGATATGATGAGCAGTTCTTC CSVEDRLAGYDEQFF TRBV29-1 TRBD2 TRBJ2-1 few
TGCGCCAGCAGCTTCCGCGGGACAGGGGGGCCCGGGGAGCTGTTTTTT CASSFRGTGGPGELFF TRBV5-1 TRBD1 TRBJ2-2 few
TGCGCCAGCAGCCAAGATCCCAAGGACAGTGAGCCCCAGCATTTT CASSQDPKDSEPQHF TRBV4-1 - TRBJ1-5 few
TGTGCCAGCAGTTCAGGACAGACCACGAAGCAGTACTTC CASSSGQTTKQYF TRBV2 - TRBJ2-7 once
TGCGCCAGCAGCTTAGAACCCGGGGAGCTGTTTTTT CASSLEPGELFF TRBV5-1 - TRBJ2-2 few
TGCGCCAGCAGCCAATGGTTCGGACAGGACACAGATACGCAGTATTTT CASSQWFGQDTDTQYF TRBV4-1 TRBD1 TRBJ2-3 -
TGTGCCAGCAGCCCGAATGAAAAACTGTTTTTT CASSPNEKLFF TRBV7-3 - TRBJ1-4 few
TGTGCCAGCAGCTTAGTAAGTGAAGCTTTCTTT CASSLVSEAFF TRBV7-9 - TRBJ1-1 few
TGTGCCAGCAGCTTATTGCCGGAGCAAGCTAGGCCAGATACGCAGTATTTT CASSLLPEQARPDTQYF TRBV7-9 - TRBJ2-3 few
TGTGCCAGTAGACATCCTAGCGGGGCCACAGATACGCAGTATTTT CASRHPSGATDTQYF TRBV19 TRBD2 TRBJ2-3 -
TGTGCCAGCAGCCTCCCCTCGGGGGGCGGTAAGCAGTTCTTC CASSLPSGGGKQFF TRBV7-2 - TRBJ2-1 few
TGCGCCAGCAGCCAACCCCTAGCGGGAGGGAGGTACGAGCAGTACTTC CASSQPLAGGRYEQYF TRBV4-1 TRBD2 TRBJ2-7 -